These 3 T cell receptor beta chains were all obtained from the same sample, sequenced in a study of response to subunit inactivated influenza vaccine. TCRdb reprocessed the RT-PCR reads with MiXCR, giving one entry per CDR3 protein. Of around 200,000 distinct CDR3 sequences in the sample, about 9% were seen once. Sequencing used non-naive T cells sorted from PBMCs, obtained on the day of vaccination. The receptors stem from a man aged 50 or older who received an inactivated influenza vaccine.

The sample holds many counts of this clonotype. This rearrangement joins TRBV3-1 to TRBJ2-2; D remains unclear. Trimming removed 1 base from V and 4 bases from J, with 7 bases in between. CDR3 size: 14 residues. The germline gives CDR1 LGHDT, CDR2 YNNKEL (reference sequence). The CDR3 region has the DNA TGTGCCAGCAGCCAAGCAGGTATCACCGGGGAGCTGTTTTTT. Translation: CASSQAGITGELFF. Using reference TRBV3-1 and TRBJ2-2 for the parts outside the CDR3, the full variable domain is DTAVSQTPKYLVTQMGNDKSIKCEQNLGHDTMYWYKQDSKKFLKIMFSYNNKELIINETVPNRFSPKSPDKAHLNLHINSLELGDSAVYFCASSQAGITGELFFGEGSRLTVL.

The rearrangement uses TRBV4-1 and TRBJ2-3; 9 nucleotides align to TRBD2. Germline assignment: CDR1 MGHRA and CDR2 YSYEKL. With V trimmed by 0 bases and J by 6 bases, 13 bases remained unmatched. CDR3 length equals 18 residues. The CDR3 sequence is CASSQDPVSAGGWDTQYF. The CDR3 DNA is TGCGCCAGCAGCCAAGATCCCGTCTCCGCGGGAGGGTGGGATACGCAGTATTTT.

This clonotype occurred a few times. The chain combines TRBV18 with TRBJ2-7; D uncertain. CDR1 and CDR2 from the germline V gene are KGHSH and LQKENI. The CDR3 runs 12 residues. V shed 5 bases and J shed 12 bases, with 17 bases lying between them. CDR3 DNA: TGTGCCAGCTCAAACTCACCGGCCGCAGCGTACTTC. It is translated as CASSNSPAAAYF.